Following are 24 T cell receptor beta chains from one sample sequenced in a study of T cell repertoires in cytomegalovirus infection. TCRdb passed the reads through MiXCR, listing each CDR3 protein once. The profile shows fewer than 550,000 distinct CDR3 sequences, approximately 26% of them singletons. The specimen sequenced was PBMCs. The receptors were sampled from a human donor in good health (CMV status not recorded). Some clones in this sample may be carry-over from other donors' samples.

CDR3 sequence reads: CSARDHLAGLAGPAYF. In DNA form, the CDR3 reads TGCAGTGCTAGAGATCATCTAGCGGGACTAGCGGGTCCCGCTTACTTC. This chain joins TRBV20-1 and TRBJ2-5; 12 nucleotides agree with TRBD2. Losses at the gene ends were 0 bases for V and 14 bases for J; bases not matched to a gene: 16. The CDR3 has 16 residues. In germline, CDR1 is DFQATT, CDR2 SNEGSKA (reference sequence).

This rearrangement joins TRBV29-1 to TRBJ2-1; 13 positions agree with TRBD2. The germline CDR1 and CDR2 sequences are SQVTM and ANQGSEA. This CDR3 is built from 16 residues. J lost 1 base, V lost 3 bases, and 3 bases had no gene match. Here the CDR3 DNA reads TGCAGCGTTGAGGGACTAGCGGGAAGGTCCTACAATGAGCAGTTCTTC. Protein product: CSVEGLAGRSYNEQFF.

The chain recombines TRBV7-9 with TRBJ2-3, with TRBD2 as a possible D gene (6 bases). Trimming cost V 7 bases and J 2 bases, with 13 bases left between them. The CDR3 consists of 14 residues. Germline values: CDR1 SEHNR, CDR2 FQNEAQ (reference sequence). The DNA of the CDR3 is TGTGCCAGCACCGGCGGGGAAAACACAGATACGCAGTATTTT. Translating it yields CASTGGENTDTQYF.

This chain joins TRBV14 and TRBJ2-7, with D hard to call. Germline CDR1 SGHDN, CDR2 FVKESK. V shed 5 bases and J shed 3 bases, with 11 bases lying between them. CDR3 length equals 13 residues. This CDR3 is CASSSGHRYEQYV. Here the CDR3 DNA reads TGTGCCAGCAGCTCCGGTCACCGCTACGAGCAGTACGTC.

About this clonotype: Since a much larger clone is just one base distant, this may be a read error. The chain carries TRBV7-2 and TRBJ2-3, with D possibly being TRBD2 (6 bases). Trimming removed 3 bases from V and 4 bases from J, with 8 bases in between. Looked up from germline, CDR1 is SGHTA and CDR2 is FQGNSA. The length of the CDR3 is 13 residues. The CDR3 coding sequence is TGTGCCAGCAGCTTTTCTAGCGCAGATACGCAGTATTTT. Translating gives CASSFSSADTQYF. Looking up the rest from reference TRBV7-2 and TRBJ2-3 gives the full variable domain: GAGVSQSPSNKVTEKGKDVELRCDPISGHTALYWYRQSLGQGLEFLIYFQGNSAPDKSGLPSDRFSAERTGGSVSTLTIQRTQQEDSAVYLCASSFSSADTQYFGPGTRLTVL.

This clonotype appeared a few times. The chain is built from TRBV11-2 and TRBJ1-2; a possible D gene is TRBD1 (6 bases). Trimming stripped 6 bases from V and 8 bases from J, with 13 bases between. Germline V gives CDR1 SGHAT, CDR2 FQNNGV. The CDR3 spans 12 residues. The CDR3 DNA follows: TGTGCCAGCAGGATGGCAGGGGTCGGCTACACCTTC. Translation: CASRMAGVGYTF.

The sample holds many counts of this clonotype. CDR3: CASSPEEGNKWGAEQFF. CDR3 nucleotides: TGTGCCAGCAGCCCCGAAGAGGGTAATAAGTGGGGGGCTGAGCAGTTCTTC. The rearrangement links TRBV6-2 or TRBV6-3 to TRBJ2-1; D tentatively reads TRBD1 or TRBD2 (6 bases each). In germline, CDR1 is MNHEY, CDR2 SVGEGT. CDR3 length: 17 amino acids. Between the trimmed V and J ends, which lost 6 bases and 9 bases, there was a span of 27 bases.

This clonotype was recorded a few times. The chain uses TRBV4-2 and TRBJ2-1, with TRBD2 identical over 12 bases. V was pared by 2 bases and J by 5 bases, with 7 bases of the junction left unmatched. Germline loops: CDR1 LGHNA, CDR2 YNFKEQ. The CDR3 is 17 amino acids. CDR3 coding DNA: TGTGCCAGCAGCCAAAGTATCCTAGCGGGAGGGGACAATGAGCAGTTCTTC. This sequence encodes CASSQSILAGGDNEQFF.

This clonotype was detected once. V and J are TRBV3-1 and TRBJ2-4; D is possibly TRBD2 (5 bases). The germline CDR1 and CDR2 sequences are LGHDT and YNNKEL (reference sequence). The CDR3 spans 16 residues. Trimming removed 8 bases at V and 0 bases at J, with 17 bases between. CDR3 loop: CASLGVRSPAKNIQYF. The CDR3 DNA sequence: TGTGCCAGCCTGGGAGTTAGGTCCCCAGCCAAAAACATTCAGTACTTC. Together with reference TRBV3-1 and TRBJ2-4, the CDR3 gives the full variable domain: DTAVSQTPKYLVTQMGNDKSIKCEQNLGHDTMYWYKQDSKKFLKIMFSYNNKELIINETVPNRFSPKSPDKAHLNLHINSLELGDSAVYFCASLGVRSPAKNIQYFGAGTRLSVL.

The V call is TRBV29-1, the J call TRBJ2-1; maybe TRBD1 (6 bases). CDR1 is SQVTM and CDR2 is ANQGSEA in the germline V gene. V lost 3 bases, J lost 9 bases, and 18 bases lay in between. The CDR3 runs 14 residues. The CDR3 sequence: CSVDNSQGFGEQFF. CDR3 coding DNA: TGCAGCGTTGATAATTCCCAGGGGTTTGGTGAGCAGTTCTTC.

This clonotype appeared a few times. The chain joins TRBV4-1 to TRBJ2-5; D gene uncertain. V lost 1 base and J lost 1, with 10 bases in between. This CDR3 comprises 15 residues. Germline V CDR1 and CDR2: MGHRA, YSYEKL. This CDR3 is CASSQGARRQETQYF. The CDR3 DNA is TGCGCCAGCAGCCAAGGGGCCCGACGCCAAGAGACCCAGTACTTC.

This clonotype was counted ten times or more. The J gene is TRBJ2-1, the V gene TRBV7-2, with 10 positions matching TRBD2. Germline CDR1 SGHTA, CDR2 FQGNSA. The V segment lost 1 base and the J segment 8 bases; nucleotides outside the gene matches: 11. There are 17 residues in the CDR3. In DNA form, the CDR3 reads TGTGCCAGCAGCTTAGTCCGACTAAGCGGGAGGGGGGATGAGCAGTTCTTC. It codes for CASSLVRLSGRGDEQFF.

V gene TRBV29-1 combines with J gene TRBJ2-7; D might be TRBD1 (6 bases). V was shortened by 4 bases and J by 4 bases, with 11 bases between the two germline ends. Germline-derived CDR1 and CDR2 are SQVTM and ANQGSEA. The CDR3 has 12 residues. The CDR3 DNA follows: TGCAGCGTTGCGGGCAGGGGATACGAGCAGTACTTC. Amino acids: CSVAGRGYEQYF.

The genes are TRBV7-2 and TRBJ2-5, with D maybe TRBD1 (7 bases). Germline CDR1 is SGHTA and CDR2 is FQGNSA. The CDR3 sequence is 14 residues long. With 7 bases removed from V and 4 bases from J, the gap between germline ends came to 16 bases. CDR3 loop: CASNQGQGGETQYF. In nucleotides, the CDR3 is TGTGCCAGCAACCAGGGGCAGGGGGGAGAGACCCAGTACTTC. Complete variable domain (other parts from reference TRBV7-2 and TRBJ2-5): GAGVSQSPSNKVTEKGKDVELRCDPISGHTALYWYRQSLGQGLEFLIYFQGNSAPDKSGLPSDRFSAERTGGSVSTLTIQRTQQEDSAVYLCASNQGQGGETQYFGPGTRLLVL.

The CDR3 loop reads CAWSGGAAPETQYF. CDR3 in DNA: TGTGCCTGGAGTGGCGGGGCCGCTCCGGAGACCCAGTACTTC. The chain recombines TRBV30 with TRBJ2-5; perhaps TRBD2 as D (6 bases). Trimming took 1 base from V and 5 from J, leaving 14 bases between them. The CDR3 covers 14 residues. Germline V gene sequence: CDR1 GTSNPN, CDR2 SVGIG (reference sequence).

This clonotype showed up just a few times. The CDR3 DNA sequence: TGTGCCAGCAGTTACTCAACGTTTGCGGGAGCGGATACGCAGTATTTT. Residues: CASSYSTFAGADTQYF. The rearrangement uses TRBV6-2 or TRBV6-3 and TRBJ2-3; TRBD2 agrees at 7 bases. Germline V lookup: CDR1 MNHEY, CDR2 SVGEGT. Trimming cost V 0 bases and J 6 bases; bases outside gene matches: 9. The CDR3 has 16 amino acids.

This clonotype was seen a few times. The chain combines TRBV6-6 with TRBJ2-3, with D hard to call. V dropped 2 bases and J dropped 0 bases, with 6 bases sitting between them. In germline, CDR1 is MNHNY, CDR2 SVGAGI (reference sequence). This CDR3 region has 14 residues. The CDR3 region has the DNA TGTGCCAGCAGTTACGGGGTCAGCACAGATACGCAGTATTTT. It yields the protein CASSYGVSTDTQYF.

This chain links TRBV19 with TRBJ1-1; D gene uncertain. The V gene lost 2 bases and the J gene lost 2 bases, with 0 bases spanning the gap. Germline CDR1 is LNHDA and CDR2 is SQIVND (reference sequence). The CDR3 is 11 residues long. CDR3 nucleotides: TGTGCCAGTAGTATAAACACTGAAGCTTTCTTT. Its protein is CASSINTEAFF.

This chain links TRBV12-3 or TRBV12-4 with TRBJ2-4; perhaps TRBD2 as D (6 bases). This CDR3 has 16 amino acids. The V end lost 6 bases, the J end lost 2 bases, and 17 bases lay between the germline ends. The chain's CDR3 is CASRVAGMESKNIQYF. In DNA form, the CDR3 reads TGTGCCAGCAGAGTCGCGGGGATGGAGTCCAAAAACATTCAGTACTTC.

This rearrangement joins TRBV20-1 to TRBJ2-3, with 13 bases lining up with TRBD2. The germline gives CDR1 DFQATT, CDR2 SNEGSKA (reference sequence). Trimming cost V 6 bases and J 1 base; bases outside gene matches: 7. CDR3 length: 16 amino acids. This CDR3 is CSAVTSGRSRTDTQYF. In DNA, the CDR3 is TGCAGTGCAGTGACTAGCGGGAGGTCTCGCACAGATACGCAGTATTTT.

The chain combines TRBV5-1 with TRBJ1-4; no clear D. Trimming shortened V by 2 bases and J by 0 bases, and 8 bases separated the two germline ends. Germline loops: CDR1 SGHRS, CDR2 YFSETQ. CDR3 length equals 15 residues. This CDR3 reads CASSFLGSTNEKLFF. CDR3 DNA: TGCGCCAGCAGCTTTCTCGGCTCAACTAATGAAAAACTGTTTTTT.

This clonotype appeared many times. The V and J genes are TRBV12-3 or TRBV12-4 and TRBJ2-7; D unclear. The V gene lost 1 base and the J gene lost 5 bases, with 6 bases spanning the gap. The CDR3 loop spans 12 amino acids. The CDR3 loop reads CASSLEGDEQYV. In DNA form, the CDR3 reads TGTGCCAGCAGTTTAGAGGGCGACGAGCAGTACGTC.

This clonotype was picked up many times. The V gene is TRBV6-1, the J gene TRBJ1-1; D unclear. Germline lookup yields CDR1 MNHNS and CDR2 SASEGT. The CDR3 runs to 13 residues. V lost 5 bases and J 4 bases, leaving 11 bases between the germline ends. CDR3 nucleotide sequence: TGTGCCAGCAGTTACGGCGCTAGCACTGAAGCTTTCTTT. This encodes CASSYGASTEAFF.

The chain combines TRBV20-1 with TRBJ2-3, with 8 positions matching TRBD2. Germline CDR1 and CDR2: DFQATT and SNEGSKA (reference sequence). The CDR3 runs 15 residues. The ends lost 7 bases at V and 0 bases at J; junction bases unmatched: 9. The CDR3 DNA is TGCAGTGTCCCAAGCCGACTAGCGAGCACAGATACGCAGTATTTT. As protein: CSVPSRLASTDTQYF.